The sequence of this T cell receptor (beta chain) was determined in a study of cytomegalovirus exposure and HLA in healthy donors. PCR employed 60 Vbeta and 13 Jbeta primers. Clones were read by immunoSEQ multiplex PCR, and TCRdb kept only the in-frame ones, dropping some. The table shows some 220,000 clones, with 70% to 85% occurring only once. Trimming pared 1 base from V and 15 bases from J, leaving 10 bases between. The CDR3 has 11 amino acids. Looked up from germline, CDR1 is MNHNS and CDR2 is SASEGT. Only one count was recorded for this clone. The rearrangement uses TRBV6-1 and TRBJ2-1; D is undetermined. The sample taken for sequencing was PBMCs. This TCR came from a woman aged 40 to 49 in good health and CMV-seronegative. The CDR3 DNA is TGTGCCAGCAGTGAAGTGGGCTCGCGGTTCTTC. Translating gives CASSEVGSRFF.